This record looks at one T cell receptor (beta chain) sequence and its context. What it recognizes is unknown. The sample comes from a study of cytomegalovirus exposure and HLA in healthy donors. Study-level points and caveats: Reports indicated that the classifier achieved high specificity and sensitivity in diagnosing cytomegalovirus status.

The germline V gene encodes CDR1 SNHLY and CDR2 FYNNEI. The V gene end was trimmed by 7 bases and the J gene end by 3 bases; junction bases not matched to a gene: 4. The CDR3 sequence is 14 residues long. PCR employed 60 Vbeta and 13 Jbeta primers. In the original workflow: A later analysis tallied some 80 million unique TCR beta chains, around 9.9 million of them shared. Sequenced by immunoSEQ multiplex PCR; TCRdb stores in-frame clones only, minus some. That table supplies the V and J calls and clone size; D and trimming were determined from the DNA. The sample carries 150,000 to 200,000 clones, around 81% recorded once.

The gene calls are TRBV2 and TRBJ1-3, with 9 bases matching TRBD1. The sequence was obtained from a man aged 25-45 years in good health and CMV-seronegative. Sequenced sample: PBMCs. The CDR3 reads CASKMGQGGNTIYF. The DNA of the CDR3 is TGTGCCAGCAAGATGGGACAGGGTGGAAACACCATATATTTT.